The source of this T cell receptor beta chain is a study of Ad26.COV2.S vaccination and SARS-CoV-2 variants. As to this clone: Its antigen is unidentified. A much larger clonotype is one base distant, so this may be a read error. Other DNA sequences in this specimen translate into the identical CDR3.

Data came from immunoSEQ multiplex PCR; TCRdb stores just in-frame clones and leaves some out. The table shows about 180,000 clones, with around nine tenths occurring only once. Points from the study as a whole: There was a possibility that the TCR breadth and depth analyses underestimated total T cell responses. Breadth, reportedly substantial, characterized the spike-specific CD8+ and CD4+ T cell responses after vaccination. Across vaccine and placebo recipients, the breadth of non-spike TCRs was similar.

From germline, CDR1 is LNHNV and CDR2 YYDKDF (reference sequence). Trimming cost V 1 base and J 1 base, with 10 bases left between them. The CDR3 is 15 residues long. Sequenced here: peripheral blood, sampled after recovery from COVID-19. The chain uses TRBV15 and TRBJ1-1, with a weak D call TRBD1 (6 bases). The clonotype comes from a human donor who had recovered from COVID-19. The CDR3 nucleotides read TGTGCCACCAGCAGAGTAGGACAGACGAACACTGAAGCTTTCTTT. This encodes CATSRVGQTNTEAFF.